These 4 T cell receptor beta chains originate from one sample sequenced in a study of T cell repertoires in cytomegalovirus infection. What these receptors recognize is not known. TCRdb analysed the reads with MiXCR anew, one entry per CDR3 protein. The sample lists some 940,000 distinct CDR3 sequences, 30% to 40% seen once, with roughly 12% in the top ten. The input for sequencing was cultured CD8+ T cells from PBMCs, taken from culture after CMV antigen stimulation. These receptors were taken from a human donor in good health (CMV status not recorded). Some clones in this sample may be carry-over from other donors' samples.

The chain links TRBV20-1 to TRBJ1-1; tentatively, D is TRBD1 (6 bases). The V and J ends lost 1 base and 1 base respectively, with 16 bases between them. Germline V gene data show CDR1 as DFQATT and CDR2 as SNEGSKA (reference sequence). The CDR3 is 16 amino acids. CDR3 sequence reads: CSARGIIGRGNTEAFF. CDR3 DNA sequence: TGCAGTGCTAGAGGTATAATAGGCAGGGGGAACACTGAAGCTTTCTTT.

The CDR3 DNA reads TGTGCCAGCAGCTTAGCTTCGGGGGATCGGTCGGTTGAGCAGTTCTTC. Its translation is CASSLASGDRSVEQFF. The rearrangement links TRBV7-9 to TRBJ2-1; TRBD2 is a possible D gene (6 bases). CDR3 length: 16 residues. Between the trimmed V and J ends, which lost 0 bases and 9 bases, there was a span of 18 bases. In germline, CDR1 is SEHNR, CDR2 FQNEAQ (reference sequence).

This chain links TRBV5-6 with TRBJ1-6; D unresolved. The V end lost 1 base, the J end lost 5 bases, and 13 bases lay between the germline ends. Germline CDR1 SGHDT, CDR2 YYEEEE. This CDR3 is built from 16 residues. In DNA, the CDR3 is TGTGCCAGCAGCTTGTGGTCACGCAGTAATAATTCACCCCTCCACTTT. Translation: CASSLWSRSNNSPLHF.

The chain's CDR3 is CASTQAGGSPQETQYF. DNA of the CDR3: TGTGCCAGCACCCAAGCGGGGGGATCGCCCCAAGAGACCCAGTACTTC. V and J are TRBV6-5 and TRBJ2-5; TRBD2 aligns across 9 bases. The V gene end was trimmed by 7 bases and the J gene end by 1 base; junction bases not matched to a gene: 10. Germline V gene lookup returns CDR1 MNHEY and CDR2 SVGAGI. The CDR3 covers 16 residues.